These 2 T cell receptor beta chains came from one sample sequenced in a study of identical twins. Each CDR3 protein gets one entry after TCRdb re-called the 5' RACE reads with MiXCR. The sample lists 300,000 to 400,000 distinct CDR3 sequences, about 12% occurring once. The sample was also linked to a second study, of yellow fever vaccine responses in identical twins.

Sequenced material: CD8+ T cells sorted from blood. The source of these receptors is a woman in her late teens or twenties in good health.

This clonotype appeared many times. The V and J genes are TRBV12-3 or TRBV12-4 and TRBJ2-5; D gene unclear. The CDR3 sequence is 12 residues long. Trimming removed 8 bases from V and 2 bases from J, with 9 bases in between. CDR3 nucleotides: TGTGCCAGCGGCCTTCCGCAAGAGACCCAGTACTTC. Translation gives CASGLPQETQYF.

This sequence joins TRBV4-1 and TRBJ2-7; D remains unclear. This CDR3 is 16 amino acids long. V lost 0 bases and J lost 0, with 12 bases in between. Germline V CDR1 and CDR2: MGHRA, YSYEKL. The CDR3 region is CASSQELSGSSYEQYF. The DNA of the CDR3 is TGCGCCAGCAGCCAAGAGCTTTCCGGGTCCTCCTACGAGCAGTACTTC.